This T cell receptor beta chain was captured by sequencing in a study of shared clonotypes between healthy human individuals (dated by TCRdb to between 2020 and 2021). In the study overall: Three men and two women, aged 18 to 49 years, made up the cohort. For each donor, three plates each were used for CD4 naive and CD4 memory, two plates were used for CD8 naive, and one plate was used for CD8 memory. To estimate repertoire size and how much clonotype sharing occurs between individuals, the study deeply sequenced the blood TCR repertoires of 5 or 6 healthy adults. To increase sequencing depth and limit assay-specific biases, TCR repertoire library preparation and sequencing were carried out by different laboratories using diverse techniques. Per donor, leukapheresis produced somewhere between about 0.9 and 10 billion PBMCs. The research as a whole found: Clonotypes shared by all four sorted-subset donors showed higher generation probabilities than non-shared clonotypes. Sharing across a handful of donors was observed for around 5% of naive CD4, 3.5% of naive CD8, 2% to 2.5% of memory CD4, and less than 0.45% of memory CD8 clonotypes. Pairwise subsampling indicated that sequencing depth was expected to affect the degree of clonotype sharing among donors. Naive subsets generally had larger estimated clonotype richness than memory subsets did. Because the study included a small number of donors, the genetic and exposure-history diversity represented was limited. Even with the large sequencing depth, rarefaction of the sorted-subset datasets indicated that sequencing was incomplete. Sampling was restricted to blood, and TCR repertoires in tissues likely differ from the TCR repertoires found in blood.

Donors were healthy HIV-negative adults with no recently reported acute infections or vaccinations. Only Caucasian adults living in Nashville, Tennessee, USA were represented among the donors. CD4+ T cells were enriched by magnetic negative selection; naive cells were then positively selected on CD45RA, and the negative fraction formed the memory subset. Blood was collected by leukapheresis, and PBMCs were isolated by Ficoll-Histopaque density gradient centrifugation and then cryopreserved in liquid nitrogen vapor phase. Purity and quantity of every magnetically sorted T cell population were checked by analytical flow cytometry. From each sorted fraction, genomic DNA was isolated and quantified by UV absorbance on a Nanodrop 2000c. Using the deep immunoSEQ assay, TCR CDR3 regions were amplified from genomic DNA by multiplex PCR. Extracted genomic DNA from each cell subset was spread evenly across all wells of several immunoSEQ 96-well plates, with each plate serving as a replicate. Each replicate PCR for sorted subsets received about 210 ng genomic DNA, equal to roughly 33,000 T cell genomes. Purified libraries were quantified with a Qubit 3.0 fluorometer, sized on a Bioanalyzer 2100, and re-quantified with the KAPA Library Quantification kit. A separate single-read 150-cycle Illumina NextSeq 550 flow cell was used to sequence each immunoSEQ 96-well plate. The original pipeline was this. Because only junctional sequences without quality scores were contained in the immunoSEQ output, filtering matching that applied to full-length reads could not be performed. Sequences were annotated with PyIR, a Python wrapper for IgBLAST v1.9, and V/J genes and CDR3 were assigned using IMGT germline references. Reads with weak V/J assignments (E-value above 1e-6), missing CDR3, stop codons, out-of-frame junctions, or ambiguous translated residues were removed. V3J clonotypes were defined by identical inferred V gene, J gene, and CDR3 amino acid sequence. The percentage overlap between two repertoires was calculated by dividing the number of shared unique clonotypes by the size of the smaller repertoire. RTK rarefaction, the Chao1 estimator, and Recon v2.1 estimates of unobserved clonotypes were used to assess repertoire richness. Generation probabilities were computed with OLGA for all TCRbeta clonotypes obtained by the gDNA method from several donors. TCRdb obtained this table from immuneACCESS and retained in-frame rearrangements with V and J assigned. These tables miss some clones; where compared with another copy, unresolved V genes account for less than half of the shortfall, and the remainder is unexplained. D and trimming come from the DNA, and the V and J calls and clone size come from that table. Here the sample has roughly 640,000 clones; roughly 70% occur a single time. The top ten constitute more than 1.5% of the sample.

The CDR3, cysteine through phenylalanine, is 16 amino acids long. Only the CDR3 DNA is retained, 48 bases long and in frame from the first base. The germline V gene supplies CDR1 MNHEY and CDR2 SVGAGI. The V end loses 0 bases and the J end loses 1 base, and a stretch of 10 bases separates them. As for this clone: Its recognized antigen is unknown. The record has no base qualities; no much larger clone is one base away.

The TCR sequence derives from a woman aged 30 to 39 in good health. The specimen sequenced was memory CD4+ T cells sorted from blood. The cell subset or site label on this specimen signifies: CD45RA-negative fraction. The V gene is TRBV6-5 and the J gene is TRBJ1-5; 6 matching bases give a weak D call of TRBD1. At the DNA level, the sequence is TGTGCCAGCAGTTACTCGGGAACAGGGAGCAATCAGCCCCAGCATTTT. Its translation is CASSYSGTGSNQPQHF.